Shown below are 23 T cell receptor beta chains from a single sample sequenced in a study of T cells in women clearing cervical HPV infection. Clones were read by immunoSEQ multiplex PCR, and TCRdb kept only the in-frame ones, dropping some. The sample has some 30,000 clones, and its top ten clones hold 4.2%. The specimen sequenced was blood buffy coat. The receptor set was obtained from a woman aged 18-70 years with a cervical HPV16 infection that either progressed to CIN3+ or cleared (not recorded which).

As to this clone: The observed sequence ends 3 residues before the CDR3 terminus, with the missing tail filled in from the germline J gene. The chain has TRBV28 and TRBJ2-5; no reliable D call. The CDR3 contains 12 residues. V was pared by 7 bases and J by 5 bases, with 11 bases between. Looked up from germline, CDR1 is MDHEN and CDR2 is SYDVKM. CDR3 amino acids: CASTSTRETQYF. The covered CDR3 bases are TGTGCCAGCACCTCCACCCGGGAGACC.

As for this clone: With the read ending 3 residues before the CDR3 end, the germline J gene is used to fill in that end. The V gene is TRBV11-2, the J gene TRBJ2-7; 7 bases agree with TRBD1. The V segment lost 5 bases and the J segment 3 bases; nucleotides outside the gene matches: 4. This CDR3 is built from 13 residues. Germline-derived CDR1 and CDR2 are SGHAT and FQNNGV. The sequenced part of the CDR3 DNA is TGTGCCAGCAGCGAGGACAGGTTCTACGAG. This translates into CASSEDRFYE. The entire CDR3 sequence reads CASSEDRFYEQYF.

A remark on this clone: The read gets to within 3 residues of the CDR3 end, and the germline J gene fills in the rest. The chain is built from TRBV5-4 and TRBJ1-2; D is unclear. CDR3 length: 12 residues. CDR1 is SGHNT, CDR2 YYREEE, per germline (reference sequence). The ends were cut back, 0 bases at V and 5 bases at J, with 5 bases in the middle. CDR3 amino acids: CASSLGQYGYTF. CDR3 bases read: TGTGCCAGCAGCTTGGGGCAATATGGC.

On this clone: The junction does not match germline at one end; this may be a read error. The read ends 3 residues shy of where the CDR3 ends; the end is completed using the germline J gene. The genes are TRBV4-2 and TRBJ1-1; D is perhaps TRBD1 (6 bases). Germline assignment: CDR1 LGHNA and CDR2 YNFKEQ. The CDR3 has 15 residues. CDR3 DNA (partial): TGCGCCAGCAGCCAGGCGAGACAGGCGGACACTGAA. This sequence encodes CASSQARQADTE. The CDR3, in full, reads CASSQARQADTEAFF.

Remarks on this clone: The DNA ends 3 residues before the CDR3 does, and the rest of the CDR3 is filled in from the germline J gene. This chain joins TRBV4-1 and TRBJ2-7, with D possibly being TRBD2 (6 bases). CDR1 MGHRA and CDR2 YSYEKL come from the germline V gene. This CDR3 contains 17 residues. The V end was cut by 0 bases, the J end by 3 bases, with 18 bases between. The part of the CDR3 DNA that was read is TGCGCCAGCAGCCAAGAAAGGATGGGGGGAAGTATCTACGAG. Amino acids: CASSQERMGGSIYE. The complete CDR3 reads CASSQERMGGSIYEQYF.

A remark on this clone: The sequenced fragment ends 3 residues before the CDR3 boundary, so the rest is inferred from the germline J gene. The chain employs TRBV2 and TRBJ1-2; TRBD1 matches at 7 bases. This CDR3 comprises 13 residues. Germline V lookup: CDR1 SNHLY, CDR2 FYNNEI. The DNA read from the CDR3 is TGTGCCAGCAGCCCCCTGGGACAGCCAAGC. It translates to CASSPLGQPS. The full CDR3 sequence reads CASSPLGQPSYTF.

On this clone itself: Read coverage stops 3 residues before the CDR3 terminus; the germline J gene supplies the remainder. This chain connects TRBV20-1 to TRBJ1-2, with TRBD1 matching over 10 bases. CDR3 length: 14 amino acids. V lost 2 bases, J lost 3 bases, and 3 bases stayed unmatched. Per the germline V gene, CDR1 is DFQATT and CDR2 is SNEGSKA (reference sequence). Here the CDR3 reads CSARSGTGDYGYTF. CDR3 DNA (partial): TGCAGTGCTAGATCCGGGACAGGGGACTATGGC.

Comments on this clone: The read falls 3 residues short of the CDR3 end, and the missing part is taken from the germline J gene. The rearrangement uses TRBV20-1 and TRBJ2-1; 8 positions agree with TRBD2. The V segment lost 3 bases and the J segment 8 bases; nucleotides outside the gene matches: 9. The CDR3 length is 14 residues. The germline V gene has CDR1 DFQATT and CDR2 SNEGSKA (reference sequence). CDR3 loop: CSASWASGSDEQFF. The sequenced CDR3 bases are TGCAGTGCTAGCTGGGCGAGCGGGAGTGATGAG.

As concerns this clone: Read data end 3 residues before the CDR3 end; the end is taken from the germline J gene. This chain connects TRBV2 to TRBJ2-1; no firm D call. The V gene lost 6 bases and the J gene lost 3 bases, with 12 bases spanning the gap. The CDR3 is made up of 14 amino acids. Germline V gene data show CDR1 as SNHLY and CDR2 as FYNNEI. CDR3 bases read: TGTGCCAGCAGGGCCGATAACTACTACAATGAG. Its translation is CASRADNYYNE. The full CDR3 protein is CASRADNYYNEQFF. Based on the CDR3 plus reference TRBV2 and TRBJ2-1, the full variable domain is EPEVTQTPSHQVTQMGQEVILRCVPISNHLYFYWYRQILGQKVEFLVSFYNNEISEKSEIFDDQFSVERPDGSNFTLKIRSTKLEDSAMYFCASRADNYYNEQFFGPGTRLTVL.

In regard to this clone: The read ends 3 residues before the CDR3 terminus; that terminus is restored from the germline J gene. The chain is built from TRBV6-2 or TRBV6-3 and TRBJ1-1; D remains ambiguous. CDR1 and CDR2 (germline): MNHEY, SVGEGT. There are 13 residues in the CDR3. CDR3 sequence reads: CASSYGNFEGAFF. CDR3 bases read: TGTGCCAGCAGTTACGGCAATTTCGAGGGA.

As to this clone: The sequence runs out 3 residues before the end of the CDR3; the remainder is reconstructed from the germline J gene. V usage is TRBV28 and J usage is TRBJ1-1; D is perhaps TRBD1 (6 bases). V lost 5 bases and J lost 5, with 18 bases in between. The CDR3 loop spans 15 amino acids. Looked up from germline, CDR1 is MDHEN and CDR2 is SYDVKM. CDR3 bases read: TGTGCCAGCAGTGTAGGAGCAGGGGCCGGGACTGAA. It codes for CASSVGAGAGTE. The CDR3, in full, reads CASSVGAGAGTEAFF. Complete variable domain (other parts from reference TRBV28 and TRBJ1-1): DVKVTQSSRYLVKRTGEKVFLECVQDMDHENMFWYRQDPGLGLRLIYFSYDVKMKEKGDIPEGYSVSREKKERFSLILESASTNQTSMYLCASSVGAGAGTEAFFGQGTRLTVV.

With respect to this clone: The CDR3 extends 3 residues past the end of the read, so its final part is completed from the germline J gene. The genes are TRBV20-1 and TRBJ2-7, with a tentative D call TRBD2 (5 bases). The germline CDR1 and CDR2 sequences are DFQATT and SNEGSKA (reference sequence). CDR3 length: 17 residues. Trimming took 6 bases from V and 2 from J, leaving 26 bases between them. This CDR3 is CSAERAVAGIDAYEQYF. The sequenced part of the CDR3 DNA is TGCAGTGCCGAACGAGCAGTGGCGGGCATCGACGCCTACGAG.

Regarding this clone: The read comes to an end 3 residues before the CDR3 does, leaving the germline J gene to fill in the end. The chain carries TRBV19 and TRBJ1-1; D unresolved. Germline lookup yields CDR1 LNHDA and CDR2 SQIVND (reference sequence). Trimming cost V 6 bases and J 0 bases, with 14 bases left between them. The CDR3 consists of 15 residues. The CDR3: CASSFASQVNTEAFF. The sequenced part of the CDR3 DNA is TGTGCCAGTAGCTTTGCGTCTCAGGTGAACACTGAA. The variable domain in full, completed from reference TRBV19 and TRBJ1-1, reads DGGITQSPKYLFRKEGQNVTLSCEQNLNHDAMYWYRQDPGQGLRLIYYSQIVNDFQKGDIAEGYSVSREKKESFPLTVTSAQKNPTAFYLCASSFASQVNTEAFFGQGTRLTVV.

Comment on this clone: The CDR3 end lies 3 residues beyond the end of the read and is filled in from the germline J gene. V gene TRBV19 combines with J gene TRBJ1-1; 11 nucleotides align to TRBD1. The CDR3 consists of 13 residues. Germline lookup yields CDR1 LNHDA and CDR2 SQIVND (reference sequence). J was trimmed by 7 bases and V by 9 bases; bases with no gene match: 7. The CDR3 reads CASNPGTGGEAFF. The part of the CDR3 DNA that was read is TGTGCCAGCAACCCCGGGACAGGGGGTGAA.

On this clone: The CDR3 goes on 3 residues after the read ends, and that part is filled in from the germline J gene. The rearrangement links TRBV20-1 to TRBJ1-4; TRBD1 agrees at 8 bases. The CDR3 totals 14 residues. The germline gives CDR1 DFQATT, CDR2 SNEGSKA (reference sequence). The V and J ends lost 3 bases and 5 bases, in that order; junction bases with no gene match: 5. The CDR3 reads CSARAGTGNEKLFF. The sequenced part of the CDR3 DNA is TGCAGTGCTAGGGCCGGGACAGGAAATGAAAAA.

A note on this clone: From the germline J gene comes the end of the CDR3, since the read stops 3 residues before it. This chain links TRBV13 with TRBJ2-4, with 7 bases aligning to TRBD1. Looked up from germline, CDR1 is PRHDT and CDR2 is FYEKMQ (reference sequence). Germline trimming cut 5 bases from V and 0 bases from J; bases unmatched to any gene: 1. The CDR3 covers 14 residues. The CDR3 sequence is CASSGQVAKNIQYF. The CDR3 bases that were read are TGTGCCAGCAGCGGACAGGTAGCCAAAAACATT.

Comments on this clone: The read falls 3 residues short of the CDR3 end, and the missing part is taken from the germline J gene. The chain has TRBV20-1 and TRBJ1-4; tentative D call: TRBD1 (6 bases). Trimming cost V 4 bases and J 8 bases, with 14 bases left between them. This CDR3 comprises 13 residues. Germline V lookup: CDR1 DFQATT, CDR2 SNEGSKA (reference sequence). The CDR3 region is CSAKQGVGEKLFF. The sequenced part of the CDR3 DNA is TGCAGTGCTAAACAGGGCGTGGGGGAAAAA.

As to this clone: The CDR3 is cut off 3 residues early in the read; its end comes from the germline J gene. The rearrangement joins TRBV6-4 to TRBJ2-3; TRBD2 matches 12 bases. Germline assignment: CDR1 MRHNA and CDR2 SNTAGT. This CDR3 contains 15 residues. J lost 5 bases, V lost 6 bases, and 6 bases had no gene match. Here the CDR3 reads CASSQLAGGGDTQYF. The CDR3 DNA, read in part, is TGTGCCAGCAGCCAACTAGCGGGAGGAGGAGATACG.

On this clone: The read ends 3 residues early relative to the CDR3; the germline J gene fills the gap. The rearrangement links TRBV7-2 to TRBJ1-5; possibly TRBD1 for D (5 bases). V gave up 2 bases and J gave up 1 base, with 6 bases separating them. CDR1 SGHTA and CDR2 FQGNSA come from the germline V gene. CDR3 length equals 14 residues. CDR3 sequence reads: CASSLRGSNQPQHF. The part of the CDR3 DNA that was read is TGTGCCAGCAGCTTAAGGGGAAGCAATCAGCCC.

In the case of this clone: Read sequence stops 3 residues before the CDR3 end, and the germline J gene provides the missing end. This chain uses TRBV7-3 with TRBJ2-5, with TRBD1 matching over 7 bases. This CDR3 is built from 13 residues. Trimming at V came to 4 bases and at J to 2 bases, leaving 1 base not matched to a gene. Germline lookup yields CDR1 SGHTA and CDR2 FQGTGA. The sequenced CDR3 bases are TGTGCCAGCAGCTGGGGACAGCAAGAGACC. This sequence encodes CASSWGQQET. The whole CDR3 protein is CASSWGQQETQYF.

Regarding this clone: The read finishes 3 residues shy of the CDR3 end, and the germline J gene is used to complete it. This chain joins TRBV5-1 and TRBJ2-4; D unclear. The CDR3 has 14 residues. The germline V and J ends were trimmed by 0 bases and 0 bases, with 4 bases remaining between them. Germline values: CDR1 SGHRS, CDR2 YFSETQ. CDR3 DNA, as far as it was read: TGCGCCAGCAGCTTGGACTTAGCCAAAAACATT. It yields the protein CASSLDLAKNI. The entire CDR3 protein is CASSLDLAKNIQYF.

A note on this clone: From the germline J gene comes the end of the CDR3, since the read stops 3 residues before it. The chain employs TRBV7-3 and TRBJ2-3; 13 bases are shared with TRBD2. This CDR3 is 15 amino acids long. Trimming cost V 4 bases and J 6 bases; bases outside gene matches: 4. Per the germline V gene, CDR1 is SGHTA and CDR2 is FQGTGA. The sequenced CDR3 bases are TGTGCCAGCAGCTCGACTAGCGGGGGGCGGGATACG. This gives the protein CASSSTSGGRDT. The CDR3 as a whole reads CASSSTSGGRDTQYF.

Details on this clone: The read ends 3 residues early relative to the CDR3; the germline J gene fills the gap. The genes are TRBV29-1 and TRBJ2-7, with no clear D. CDR1 is SQVTM, CDR2 ANQGSEA, per germline. V lost 5 bases and J 2 bases, leaving 10 bases between the germline ends. The CDR3 length is 12 residues. The sequenced part of the CDR3 DNA is TGCAGCGTTCGTACTGAGACCTACGAG. Amino acids: CSVRTETYE. The CDR3 in full is CSVRTETYEQYF.